This TCR beta chain is from a study of T cells in Graves' hyperthyroidism and ophthalmopathy. This clonotype has just a few counts. Authors of the study amplified TCR beta CDR3 regions from RNA transcripts. HTBI primers were employed in a first-round RT-PCR of the TCR CDR3. TCRdb re-called the multiplex PCR reads with MiXCR, one entry per CDR3 protein. The sample records about 720,000 distinct CDR3 sequences, about 17% being singletons. Germline V gene data show CDR1 as GTSNPN and CDR2 as SVGIG (reference sequence). The CDR3 is 17 residues long. J was trimmed by 0 bases and V by 0 bases; bases with no gene match: 8.

The TCR originated in a woman in her forties or fifties with Graves' hyperthyroidism that later progressed to Graves' ophthalmopathy. What was sequenced was blood. The rearrangement links TRBV30 to TRBJ1-5, with 7 nucleotides matching TRBD1. In DNA, the CDR3 is TGTGCCTGGAGTGTAGGGACAGAAGTGTTTAGCAATCAGCCCCAGCATTTT. Translated, it gives CAWSVGTEVFSNQPQHF.